These T cell receptor beta chains were read from a single sample in a study of blood T cell repertoires in COVID-19. Generated by immunoSEQ multiplex PCR, the TCRdb table keeps only in-frame clones and is missing some. The table has approximately 98,000 clones, less than 75% seen once; the top ten hold 1.8%. Material: peripheral blood. These receptors came from a middle-aged woman with acute or convalescent COVID-19. Both conserved end residues are part of each CDR3. The order of the fields is V gene, clone size, D gene, J gene, CDR3 DNA, CDR3 protein. The D gene is left open where the match is weak. The size of a clone is reported for some rows only, either as once, few or many, or as a class for expanded clones.

TRBV19	few	-	TRBJ1-5	TGTGCCAGTAGTATATCCGGGAACAATCAGCCCCAGCATTTT	CASSISGNNQPQHF
TRBV28	once	TRBD1	TRBJ1-1	TGTGCCAGCAGTTTAACGACAGGGGACACTGAAGCTTTCTTT	CASSLTTGDTEAFF
TRBV20-1	-	-	TRBJ2-1	TGCAGTGCTGCGATCGAGCAGTTCTTC	CSAAIEQFF
TRBV4-1	many	TRBD1	TRBJ2-2	TGCGCCAGCAGCCAACAAGACCTGACAGGGGCCTCCGGGGAGCTGTTTTTT	CASSQQDLTGASGELFF
TRBV7-9	-	TRBD2	TRBJ2-5	TGTGCCAGCAGCCGCTATAGCGGGGGGGCAGAGACCCAGTACTTC	CASSRYSGGAETQYF
TRBV2	many	-	TRBJ2-1	TGTGCCAGCAGTGAACCGCTCTCCATTAGTGATGAGCAGTTCTTC	CASSEPLSISDEQFF
TRBV4-1	-	-	TRBJ2-1	TGCGCCAGCAGCCAATCAGGAGGGAGAATTTACAATGAGCAGTTCTTC	CASSQSGGRIYNEQFF
TRBV5-5	-	-	TRBJ2-3	TGTGCCAGCAGCTTGCCCTGGGAGGATACGCAGTATTTT	CASSLPWEDTQYF
TRBV27	-	-	TRBJ1-2	TGTGCCAGCAGTCCTACTGAAAGGGGCTATGGCTACACCTTC	CASSPTERGYGYTF
TRBV6-5	-	-	TRBJ1-4	TGTGCCAGCGGGGGGAGCGGTTCGACTAATGAAAAACTGTTTTTT	CASGGSGSTNEKLFF
TRBV9	-	-	TRBJ2-2	TGTGCCAGCAGCCCGGTAGTCACCGGGGAGCTGTTTTTT	CASSPVVTGELFF
TRBV30	-	TRBD1	TRBJ1-1	TGTGCCTGGAGGGGGACAGTCATAGACGCTGAAGCTTTCTTT	CAWRGTVIDAEAFF
TRBV9	few	TRBD2	TRBJ2-5	TGTGCCAGCAGCGATAGCGGGGGGGCTCGGGAGACCCAGTACTTC	CASSDSGGARETQYF
TRBV5-5	-	TRBD1	TRBJ2-1	TGTGCCAGCAGCTTGGTGGGACAGGGGGTACGGGAGCAGTTCTTC	CASSLVGQGVREQFF
TRBV9	-	-	TRBJ2-3	TGTGCCAGCAGCGTAGGGGGGGGCCGCACAGATACGCAGTATTTT	CASSVGGGRTDTQYF
TRBV14	-	TRBD2	TRBJ2-3	TGTGCCAGACTCTGGCAGGGAGGGTCTGATACGCAGTATTTT	CARLWQGGSDTQYF
TRBV30	few	TRBD1	TRBJ1-5	TGTGCCTGGAATCCCGGGACAGGGTCCAATCAGCCCCAGCATTTT	CAWNPGTGSNQPQHF
TRBV4-1	-	-	TRBJ2-2	TGCGCCAGCAGCCAATTCCAGGGGATCGGGGAGCTGTTTTTT	CASSQFQGIGELFF
TRBV5-1	-	-	TRBJ1-1	TGCGCCAGCAGCTTGGGGGCTCTAAGGGGCACTGAAGCTTTCTTT	CASSLGALRGTEAFF
TRBV12-3/TRBV12-4	-	-	TRBJ2-5	TGTGCCAGCAGTTTAAGGGCGGGAGAGACCCAGTACTTC	CASSLRAGETQYF
TRBV4-3	-	-	TRBJ2-5	TGCGCCAGCAGCCAAGAGGGTCTGGGCTCCCAAGAGACCCAGTACTTC	CASSQEGLGSQETQYF
TRBV20-1	-	-	TRBJ1-1	TGCAGTGCTCAACGGCGGACTGAAGCTTTCTTT	CSAQRRTEAFF
TRBV7-3	few	TRBD2	TRBJ2-1	TGTGCCAGCAGCTTAGTAGCGGGGCCCGCCAATGAGCAGTTCTTC	CASSLVAGPANEQFF
TRBV28	-	TRBD1	TRBJ2-7	TGTGCCAGCAGAACCGGGACAGGGACCTACGAGCAGTACTTC	CASRTGTGTYEQYF
TRBV5-1	few	TRBD2	TRBJ2-3	TGCGCCAGCAGCCTGCGGGGGGCCAGCACAGATACGCAGTATTTT	CASSLRGASTDTQYF
TRBV7-2	-	-	TRBJ1-2	TGTGCCAGCAGCCGCCAGGGCCCTGGCTACACCTTC	CASSRQGPGYTF
TRBV7-9	few	TRBD1	TRBJ1-3	TGTGCCAGTCAGGGGGTTGTTTCTGGAAACACCATATATTTT	CASQGVVSGNTIYF
TRBV7-2	few	-	TRBJ2-7	TGTGCCAGCAGCTTCCAGACTCTAGCCGGCGAGCAGTACTTC	CASSFQTLAGEQYF
TRBV7-2	many	-	TRBJ1-5	TGTGCCAGCAGCTTATGGAGTGGGGCGCGGAGCAATCAGCCCCAGCATTTT	CASSLWSGARSNQPQHF
TRBV4-3	-	TRBD2	TRBJ2-3	TGCGCCAGCAGCCAAGACCTAGCGGGGGTTTCGGATACGCAGTATTTT	CASSQDLAGVSDTQYF
TRBV29-1	-	-	TRBJ2-7	TGCAGCGTTGAGACAGCCTACGAGCAGTACTTC	CSVETAYEQYF
TRBV6-6	-	TRBD2	TRBJ2-5	TGTGCCAGCAGTTACTCTCGGGGGGGGGAGACCCAGTACTTC	CASSYSRGGETQYF
TRBV30	-	-	TRBJ2-2	TGTGCCTGGAACAAGGTCTCGGGCGGGGAGCTGTTTTTT	CAWNKVSGGELFF
TRBV5-1	-	TRBD1	TRBJ2-1	TGCGCCAGCAGCCAGCAGACAGGGTACAATGAGCAGTTCTTC	CASSQQTGYNEQFF
TRBV24-1	-	-	TRBJ2-1	TGTGCCACCAGTGAGGGGAGCTCCTACAATGAGCAGTTCTTC	CATSEGSSYNEQFF